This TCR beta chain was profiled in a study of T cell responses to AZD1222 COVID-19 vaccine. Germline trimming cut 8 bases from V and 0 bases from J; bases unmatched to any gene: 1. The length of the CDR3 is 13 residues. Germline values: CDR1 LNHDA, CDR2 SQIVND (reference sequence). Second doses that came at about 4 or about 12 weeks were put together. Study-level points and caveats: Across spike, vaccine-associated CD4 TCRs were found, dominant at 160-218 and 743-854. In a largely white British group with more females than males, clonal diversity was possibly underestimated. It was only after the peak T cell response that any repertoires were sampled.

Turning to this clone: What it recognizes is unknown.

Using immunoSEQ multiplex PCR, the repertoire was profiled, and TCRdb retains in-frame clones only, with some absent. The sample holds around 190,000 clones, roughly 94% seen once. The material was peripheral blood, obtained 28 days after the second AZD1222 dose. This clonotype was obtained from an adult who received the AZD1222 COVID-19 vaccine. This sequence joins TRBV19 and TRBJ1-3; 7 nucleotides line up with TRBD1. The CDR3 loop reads CASRDSSGNTIYF. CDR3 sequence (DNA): TGTGCCAGTCGGGACAGCTCTGGAAACACCATATATTTT.